The 30 T cell receptor beta chains reported below all come from one sample, sequenced in a study of identical twins (dated by TCRdb to between 2015 and 2016). Library creation used 5' RACE. Sequenced on an Illumina HiSeq 2000. TCRdb cleaned the public reads at Q25 with fastp, built clones with MiXCR and kept in-frame beta chains. When rows share a CDR3 protein, they turn into one entry using the most common DNA and genes. Counted in this sample were fewer than 250,000 distinct CDR3 sequences; around 10% of them appeared once. In total, the top ten clones hold about 5.5% of the sample. Material: memory (CD45RO+) T cells sorted from blood. This specimen's cell subset or site label, per the study, means: CD45RO+ enriched T cells. The receptor source for this set is a woman aged 18-29 years in good health.

The V call is TRBV5-1, the J call TRBJ2-1, with D possibly being TRBD1 (6 bases). Germline CDR1 SGHRS, CDR2 YFSETQ. V was shortened by 3 bases and J by 7 bases, with 14 bases between the two germline ends. The CDR3 spans 14 residues. The CDR3 protein is CASSWGPSGNEQFF. CDR3 coding DNA: TGCGCCAGCAGCTGGGGGCCGTCGGGGAATGAGCAGTTCTTC.

This clonotype showed up just a few times. The V and J genes are TRBV7-9 and TRBJ2-7; the D gene could be TRBD1 or TRBD2 (5 bases each). The CDR3 consists of 11 residues. CDR1 and CDR2 (germline): SEHNR, FQNEAQ (reference sequence). The ends were cut back, 10 bases at V and 0 bases at J, with 7 bases in the middle. The CDR3 loop reads CAIGTSYEQYF. The CDR3 DNA sequence: TGTGCCATCGGGACCTCCTACGAGCAGTACTTC.

This clonotype has just a few counts. The rearrangement joins TRBV7-2 to TRBJ2-2, with D hard to call. Germline V gene data show CDR1 as SGHTA and CDR2 as FQGNSA. V gave up 3 bases and J gave up 5 bases, with 16 bases separating them. The CDR3 loop spans 16 amino acids. The DNA of the CDR3 is TGTGCCAGCAGCTTTGTATCCGGAGTGGGGACCGGGGAGCTGTTTTTT. This encodes CASSFVSGVGTGELFF.

The rearrangement uses TRBV5-1 and TRBJ1-5; D gene uncertain. Deletions cut 0 bases from V and 4 bases from J, with 8 bases between. There are 14 residues in the CDR3. CDR1 is SGHRS, CDR2 YFSETQ, per germline. CDR3 bases: TGCGCCAGCAGCTTGGGAGAGAAGAATCAGCCCCAGCATTTT. The encoded protein is CASSLGEKNQPQHF.

This clonotype was recorded many times. This sequence joins TRBV11-1 and TRBJ2-4, with 8 nucleotides matching TRBD2. The CDR3 contains 18 residues. Germline assignment: CDR1 SGHAT and CDR2 FQDESV (reference sequence). Unmatched junction bases numbered 9, after V lost 0 bases and J lost 2 bases. The CDR3 here is CASSLASGSDDPKNIQYF. CDR3 DNA: TGTGCCAGCAGCTTAGCGAGCGGGAGCGACGACCCCAAAAACATTCAGTACTTC.

Here the CDR3 reads CAISDRLGGEEGQYF. The DNA for the CDR3 is TGTGCCATCAGCGATAGACTAGGGGGCGAGGAAGGGCAGTACTTC. The chain is built from TRBV10-3 and TRBJ2-7; D is possibly TRBD1 (7 bases). This CDR3 has 15 residues. The germline V gene encodes CDR1 ENHRY and CDR2 SYGVKD. Trimming took 6 bases from V and 9 from J, leaving 24 bases between them.

J is TRBJ2-5 and V is TRBV10-3, with a tentative D call TRBD1 (6 bases). Trimming took 6 bases from V and 5 from J, leaving 13 bases between them. CDR1 is ENHRY, CDR2 SYGVKD, per germline. CDR3 size: 13 residues. The DNA of the CDR3 is TGTGCCATCAGCCAGGGTCAGGGGGAGACCCAGTACTTC. This gives the protein CAISQGQGETQYF.

Many counts were recorded for this clonotype. The chain carries TRBV10-3 and TRBJ1-5; D perhaps matches TRBD1 (5 bases). Germline V gene sequence: CDR1 ENHRY, CDR2 SYGVKD. V was shortened by 5 bases and J by 1 base, with 6 bases between the two germline ends. CDR3 length equals 13 residues. CDR3 nucleotides: TGTGCCATCAGTAAGGGGAGCAATCAGCCCCAGCATTTT. It yields the protein CAISKGSNQPQHF.

The table lists this clonotype with a few counts. The rearrangement links TRBV7-2 to TRBJ2-1; 11 bases are a match to TRBD2. With V trimmed by 4 bases and J by 3 bases, 2 bases remained unmatched. CDR1 is SGHTA and CDR2 is FQGNSA in the germline V gene. The CDR3 loop spans 15 amino acids. CDR3 coding DNA: TGTGCCAGCAGCTCTAGCGGGGGGTACTACAATGAGCAGTTCTTC. Translating gives CASSSSGGYYNEQFF.

The chain recombines TRBV18 with TRBJ1-5; D unclear. Germline V gives CDR1 KGHSH, CDR2 LQKENI. V gave up 5 bases and J gave up 5 bases, with 10 bases separating them. The CDR3 totals 13 residues. CDR3 protein: CASSGGFDQPQHF. In DNA form, the CDR3 reads TGTGCCAGCTCAGGAGGTTTCGATCAGCCCCAGCATTTT.

In its sample, this clonotype was seen a few times. The chain employs TRBV9 and TRBJ1-3, with D uncertain. Germline CDR1 is SGDLS and CDR2 is YYNGEE. V gave up 3 bases and J gave up 2 bases, with 9 bases separating them. The CDR3 runs 14 residues. This chain's CDR3 is CASSADTPGNTIYF. The CDR3 region has the DNA TGTGCCAGCAGCGCCGACACCCCTGGAAACACCATATATTTT.

This clonotype turned up a few times. V and J are TRBV7-9 and TRBJ1-2; weak D call: TRBD1 (5 bases). V gave up 5 bases and J gave up 0 bases, with 16 bases separating them. Germline CDR1 is SEHNR and CDR2 is FQNEAQ (reference sequence). This CDR3 has 16 residues. The CDR3 loop reads CASSLPRGTTNYGYTF. The CDR3, as DNA: TGTGCCAGCAGCCTTCCCCGGGGCACGACTAACTATGGCTACACCTTC.

This clonotype was detected many times. The chain couples TRBV4-3 to TRBJ1-2; unclear D gene. Per germline, CDR1 LGHNA and CDR2 YSLEER. The V and J ends lost 0 bases and 2 bases respectively, with 10 bases between them. The CDR3 contains 15 residues. The CDR3 DNA reads TGCGCCAGCAGCCAAGAATTGGTCTTAAACTATGGCTACACCTTC. Its translation is CASSQELVLNYGYTF.

Ten or more counts support this clonotype. The rearrangement links TRBV20-1 to TRBJ2-4; no clear D gene. Trimming took 0 bases from V and 0 from J, leaving 9 bases between them. The germline gives CDR1 DFQATT, CDR2 SNEGSKA (reference sequence). CDR3 length equals 15 residues. The CDR3 DNA sequence: TGCAGTGCTAGAGATGTGGGGATAGCCAAAAACATTCAGTACTTC. Its protein product is CSARDVGIAKNIQYF.

This chain links TRBV2 with TRBJ2-1, with 9 bases aligning to TRBD1. The J segment lost 8 bases and the V segment lost 7 bases, leaving 6 bases of the junction unmatched. The CDR3 has 13 residues. CDR1 is SNHLY and CDR2 is FYNNEI in the germline V gene. The CDR3 DNA reads TGTGCCAGCACCCGGGACAGGGTTGATGAGCAGTTCTTC. It encodes CASTRDRVDEQFF.

Concerning this clonotype itself: Given a much more abundant clone one base away, this may be a read error. V usage is TRBV27 and J usage is TRBJ2-5, with TRBD2 matching over 7 bases. The CDR3 covers 16 residues. Germline CDR1 is MNHEY and CDR2 is SMNVEV (reference sequence). In nucleotides, the CDR3 is TGTGCCAGCAGTCCCTTCTCTTCGGGGAGGGTAGAGGCCCAGTACTTC. Translation: CASSPFSSGRVEAQYF.

Ten or more counts support this clonotype. The CDR3 protein is CAWKGEGLRTGELFF. The CDR3 bases are TGTGCCTGGAAGGGCGAGGGGCTCAGAACCGGGGAGCTGTTTTTT. V gene TRBV30 combines with J gene TRBJ2-2; D is perhaps TRBD1 or TRBD2 (5 bases each). V shed 4 bases and J shed 5 bases, with 17 bases lying between them. The CDR3 is 15 residues long. From germline, CDR1 is GTSNPN and CDR2 SVGIG (reference sequence).

This chain uses TRBV19 with TRBJ1-1, with D possibly being TRBD1 (5 bases). The germline gives CDR1 LNHDA, CDR2 SQIVND (reference sequence). The CDR3 consists of 17 residues. The germline V and J ends were trimmed by 2 bases and 6 bases, with 22 bases remaining between them. This CDR3 is CASSIRGRGTPGSEAFF. CDR3 DNA: TGTGCCAGTAGTATAAGGGGACGAGGTACGCCGGGTTCTGAAGCTTTCTTT.

In its sample, this clonotype was seen many times. This rearrangement joins TRBV12-3 or TRBV12-4 to TRBJ2-2; D is uncertain. CDR3 length: 12 amino acids. The V gene lost 6 bases and the J gene lost 1 base, with 3 bases spanning the gap. The CDR3 reads CASSRNTGELFF. The CDR3, as DNA: TGTGCCAGCAGCCGGAACACCGGGGAGCTGTTTTTT.

Only a few counts were recorded for this clonotype. The rearrangement uses TRBV10-3 and TRBJ2-3; 9 bases are a match to TRBD2. From germline, CDR1 is ENHRY and CDR2 SYGVKD. V trimming: 5 bases; J trimming: 4 bases; junction bases outside the gene matches: 4. The length of the CDR3 is 14 residues. The chain's CDR3 is CAISTAGGPDTQYF. DNA of the CDR3: TGTGCCATCAGTACAGCGGGAGGACCAGATACGCAGTATTTT.

This clonotype was detected ten times or more. The J gene is TRBJ2-1, the V gene TRBV12-3 or TRBV12-4; possibly TRBD1 for D (5 bases). The CDR3 totals 16 residues. The ends were cut back, 5 bases at V and 8 bases at J, with 22 bases in the middle. Written as DNA, the CDR3 is TGTGCCAGCAGTCCCCGCCCAGGTAAGGGGCTTGATGAGCAGTTCTTC. Its protein product is CASSPRPGKGLDEQFF.

The chain employs TRBV20-1 and TRBJ1-5, with D perhaps matching TRBD1 (5 bases). The CDR3 has 15 amino acids. V lost 6 bases and J lost 0, with 15 bases in between. CDR1 and CDR2 (germline): DFQATT, SNEGSKA (reference sequence). This CDR3 is CSAMGGWDSNQPQHF. The DNA of the CDR3 is TGCAGTGCCATGGGGGGGTGGGATAGCAATCAGCCCCAGCATTTT.

The CDR3 DNA is TGCGCCAGCAGCTTGTATCCAGATGGGGTCTCTGGAAACACCATATATTTT. It translates to CASSLYPDGVSGNTIYF. The chain employs TRBV5-1 and TRBJ1-3; no clear D gene. Germline CDR1 and CDR2: SGHRS and YFSETQ. The CDR3 length is 17 residues. V was trimmed by 1 base and J by 0 bases, leaving 14 bases between them.

CDR3 residues: CSARVQGSGNTIYF. The DNA for the CDR3 is TGCAGTGCTAGAGTACAGGGATCGGGAAACACCATATATTTT. The chain uses TRBV20-1 and TRBJ1-3, with a weak D call TRBD1 (6 bases). Germline assignment: CDR1 DFQATT and CDR2 SNEGSKA (reference sequence). This CDR3 comprises 14 residues. V dropped 1 base and J dropped 4 bases, with 11 bases sitting between them.

This clonotype was seen at least ten times. This sequence joins TRBV5-1 and TRBJ1-1; 9 bases match TRBD1. Per germline, CDR1 SGHRS and CDR2 YFSETQ. V gave up 2 bases and J gave up 0 bases; unmatched junction bases: 11. This CDR3 comprises 18 residues. The DNA of the CDR3 is TGCGCCAGCAGCTTTATCGTCGGGACAGGGACTATGAACACTGAAGCTTTCTTT. Translating gives CASSFIVGTGTMNTEAFF.

This clonotype was seen only once. CDR3 DNA sequence: TGTGCCAGCACTGACCGGGGGACCGGGGAGCTGTTTTTT. Amino acid sequence: CASTDRGTGELFF. The chain employs TRBV6-6 and TRBJ2-2, with a tentative D call TRBD2 (6 bases). Trimming stripped 7 bases from V and 5 bases from J, with 11 bases between. The CDR3 covers 13 residues. Looked up from germline, CDR1 is MNHNY and CDR2 is SVGAGI (reference sequence).

This clonotype was found many times. V is TRBV20-1 and J is TRBJ2-3; 9 bases line up with TRBD2. Germline CDR1 and CDR2: DFQATT and SNEGSKA (reference sequence). The CDR3 contains 14 residues. Trimming removed 4 bases from V and 0 bases from J; junction bases left unmatched: 2. The CDR3 sequence: CSAISGGSTDTQYF. CDR3 sequence (DNA): TGCAGTGCTATTAGCGGGGGAAGCACAGATACGCAGTATTTT.

This clonotype showed up many times. CDR3 amino acids: CSAIGVQGEDEQYF. The CDR3 nucleotides read TGCAGTGCTATCGGGGTACAGGGAGAGGACGAGCAGTACTTC. The J gene is TRBJ2-7, the V gene TRBV20-1; possibly TRBD1 for D (6 bases). The germline CDR1 and CDR2 sequences are DFQATT and SNEGSKA (reference sequence). The CDR3 is 14 residues long. Trimming stripped 4 bases from V and 5 bases from J, with 18 bases between.

This clonotype was counted only a few times. V gene TRBV19 combines with J gene TRBJ2-5; D is unresolved. V was clipped by 9 bases and J by 2 bases, with 16 bases between them. This CDR3 region has 14 residues. Germline V gene lookup returns CDR1 LNHDA and CDR2 SQIVND (reference sequence). CDR3 sequence (DNA): TGTGCCAGCGCGCATCGGAGTCGGCAAGAGACCCAGTACTTC. Translation: CASAHRSRQETQYF.

This clonotype was recorded a few times. V gene TRBV7-2 combines with J gene TRBJ2-5; possibly TRBD2 for D (5 bases). This CDR3 region has 16 residues. CDR1 is SGHTA, CDR2 FQGNSA, per germline. V lost 4 bases and J lost 5, with 20 bases in between. The CDR3 is CASSSRVIGVAETQYF. The DNA for the CDR3 is TGTGCCAGCAGCTCCAGAGTTATCGGGGTTGCGGAGACCCAGTACTTC.